The source of this T cell receptor (beta chain) is a study of T cells in Graves' hyperthyroidism and ophthalmopathy. Study-wide results and caveats: The majority of expanded thyroid clonotypes above 0.001 also appeared in blood.

V was pared by 4 bases and J by 7 bases, with 8 bases of the junction left unmatched. In germline, CDR1 is MGHRA, CDR2 YSYEKL. The CDR3 sequence is 14 residues long. A roughly 9.1 ml volume of fresh peripheral blood provided the PBMCs. From RNA transcripts, TCR beta CDR3 regions were amplified. With the HTBI primer set, the TCR CDR3 went through a first round of RT-PCR. TCRdb fed the multiplex PCR reads into MiXCR, producing one record per CDR3 protein. This table has some 600,000 distinct CDR3 sequences, more than 11% appearing once. This clonotype showed up many times. Its antigen is unknown. The chain links TRBV4-1 to TRBJ2-3, with 7 bases lining up with TRBD1. Specimen: blood. This receptor was taken from a woman aged 30 to 39 with Graves' hyperthyroidism that later progressed to Graves' ophthalmopathy. The CDR3 loop is CASSPSEDRNTQYF. CDR3 DNA sequence: TGCGCCAGCAGCCCATCAGAGGACAGGAATACGCAGTATTTT.